This T cell receptor beta chain was documented in a study of cytomegalovirus exposure and HLA in healthy donors. Study overall: Of all 400 or so donors who were genotyped, roughly 81% belonged to the Caucasian-associated ancestry cluster.

The CDR3 covers 18 residues. Germline V lookup: CDR1 SEHNR, CDR2 FQNEAQ (reference sequence). Donors were ostensibly healthy at sampling, although undocumented immune exposures were probable. Concerning this clone itself: One junction end does not reproduce the germline sequence, and a read error may be involved.

It was with 60 Vbeta and 13 Jbeta primers that the PCR ran. Assay: immunoSEQ multiplex PCR; the TCRdb copy retains only in-frame clones and omits some. Counted here are around 76,000 clones, under 80% occurring once; the ten biggest clones make up approximately 1.6%. The sequence was collected from a man in his forties in good health and CMV-seronegative. The chain links TRBV7-9 to TRBJ2-6; possibly TRBD1 for D (6 bases). Sample: PBMCs. CDR3 coding DNA: TGTGCCAGCAGCTTAGGAGTAGGGTCAGGGGCAGGGGCCAACGGCCTGACTTTC. It encodes CASSLGVGSGAGANGLTF.